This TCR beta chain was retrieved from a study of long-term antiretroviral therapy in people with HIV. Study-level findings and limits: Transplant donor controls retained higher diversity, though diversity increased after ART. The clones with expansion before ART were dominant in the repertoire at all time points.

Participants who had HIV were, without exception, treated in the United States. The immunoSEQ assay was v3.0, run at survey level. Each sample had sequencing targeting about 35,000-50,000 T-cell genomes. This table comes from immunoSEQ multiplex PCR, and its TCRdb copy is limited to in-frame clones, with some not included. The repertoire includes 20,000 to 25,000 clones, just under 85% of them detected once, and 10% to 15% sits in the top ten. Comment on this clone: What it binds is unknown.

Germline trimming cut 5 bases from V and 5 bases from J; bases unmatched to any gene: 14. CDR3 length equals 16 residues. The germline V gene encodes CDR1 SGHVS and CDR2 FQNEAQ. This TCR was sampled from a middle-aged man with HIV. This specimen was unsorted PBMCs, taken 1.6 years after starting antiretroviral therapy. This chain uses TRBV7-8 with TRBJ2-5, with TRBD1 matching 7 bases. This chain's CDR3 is CASSPQGQTIAETQYF. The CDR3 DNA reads TGTGCCAGCAGCCCCCAGGGACAGACGATAGCGGAGACCCAGTACTTC.